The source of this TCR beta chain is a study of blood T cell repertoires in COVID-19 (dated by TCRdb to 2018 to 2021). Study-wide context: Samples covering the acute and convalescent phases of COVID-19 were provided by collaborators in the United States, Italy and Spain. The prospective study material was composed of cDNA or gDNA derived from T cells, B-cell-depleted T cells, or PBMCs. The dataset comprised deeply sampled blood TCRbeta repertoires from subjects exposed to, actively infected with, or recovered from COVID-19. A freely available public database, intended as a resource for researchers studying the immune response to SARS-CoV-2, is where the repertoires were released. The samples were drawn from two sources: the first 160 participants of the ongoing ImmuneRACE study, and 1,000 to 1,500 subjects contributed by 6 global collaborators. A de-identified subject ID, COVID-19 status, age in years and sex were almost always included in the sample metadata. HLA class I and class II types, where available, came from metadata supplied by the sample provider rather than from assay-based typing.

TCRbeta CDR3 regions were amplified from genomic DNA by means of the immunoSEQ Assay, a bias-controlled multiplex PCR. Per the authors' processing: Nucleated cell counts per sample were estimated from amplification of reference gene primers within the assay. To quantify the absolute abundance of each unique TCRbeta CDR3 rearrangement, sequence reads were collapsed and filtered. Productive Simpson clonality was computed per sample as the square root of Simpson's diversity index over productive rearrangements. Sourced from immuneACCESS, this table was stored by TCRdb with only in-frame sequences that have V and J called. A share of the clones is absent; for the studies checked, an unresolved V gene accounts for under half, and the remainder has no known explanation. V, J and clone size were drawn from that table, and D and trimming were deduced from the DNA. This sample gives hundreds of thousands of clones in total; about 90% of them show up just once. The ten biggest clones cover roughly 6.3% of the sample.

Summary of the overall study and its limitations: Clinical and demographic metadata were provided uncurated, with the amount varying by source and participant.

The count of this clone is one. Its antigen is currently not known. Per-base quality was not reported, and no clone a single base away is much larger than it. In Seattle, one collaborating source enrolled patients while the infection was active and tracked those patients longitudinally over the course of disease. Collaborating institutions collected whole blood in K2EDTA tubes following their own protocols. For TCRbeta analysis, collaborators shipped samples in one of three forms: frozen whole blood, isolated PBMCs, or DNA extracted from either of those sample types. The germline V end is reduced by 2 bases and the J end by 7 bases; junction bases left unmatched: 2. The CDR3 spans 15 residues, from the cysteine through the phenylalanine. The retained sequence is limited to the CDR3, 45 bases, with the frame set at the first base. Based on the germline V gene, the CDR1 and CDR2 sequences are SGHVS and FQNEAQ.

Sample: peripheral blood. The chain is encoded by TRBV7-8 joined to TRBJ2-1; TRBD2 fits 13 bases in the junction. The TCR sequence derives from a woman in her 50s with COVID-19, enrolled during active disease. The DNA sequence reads TGTGCCAGCAGCTTAACACTAGCGGGAGGGAATGAGCAGTTCTTC. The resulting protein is CASSLTLAGGNEQFF. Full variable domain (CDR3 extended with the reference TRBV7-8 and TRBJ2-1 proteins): GAGVSQSPRYKVAKRGQDVALRCDPISGHVSLFWYQQALGQGPEFLTYFQNEAQLDKSGLPSDRFFAERPEGSVSTLKIQRTQQEDSAVYLCASSLTLAGGNEQFFGPGTRLTVL.